This T cell receptor beta chain was obtained from a study of blood T cell repertoires in COVID-19. Study information: Acute-phase and convalescent COVID-19 samples originated in the United States, Italy and Spain. The analysed material was cDNA or gDNA that came from T cells, B-cell-depleted T cells, or PBMCs.

Authors' processing steps: It was from reference gene primer amplification that nucleated cell counts were estimated. Clones were sequenced by immunoSEQ multiplex PCR, and TCRdb holds only the in-frame ones, with some missing. V and J calls and clone size are those listed in that table; D and trimming were worked out from the DNA. The table shows roughly 230,000 clones, with more than 70% occurring only once. This receptor was identified in a man aged 40-50 years with active or convalescent COVID-19. What was sequenced was peripheral blood.

CDR3 protein: CASSQSQETGAPGDTEAFF. CDR3 bases: TGCGCCAGCAGTCAATCCCAGGAGACAGGGGCGCCGGGGGACACTGAAGCTTTCTTT. The chain couples TRBV23-1 to TRBJ1-1, with 8 bases aligning to TRBD1. TRBV23-1 is an open reading frame, and its role is uncertain. Unmatched junction bases numbered 15, after V lost 0 bases and J lost 3 bases. The CDR3 sequence is 19 residues long.